This T cell receptor beta chain was documented in a study of beta chain features in type 1 diabetes. Overall study findings and caveats: The study found that naive, central memory and Treg TCRB repertoires appeared more similar in patients than in healthy donors. Patients with type 1 diabetes carried fewer insertions and had more deletions at their VDJ junctions.

This clone was seen more than once but under ten times. Its antigen is unidentified. V lost 5 bases, J lost 2 bases, and 16 bases lay in between. This CDR3 is 15 amino acids long. CDR1 is LGHNA, CDR2 YNFKEQ, per germline. Expressed TCRB transcripts got sequenced, as all isolated RNA was reverse transcribed. Data came from immunoSEQ multiplex PCR; TCRdb stores just in-frame clones and leaves some out. The sample consists of some 180,000 clones, about 13% of them appearing once. Sequenced: central memory CD4+ T cells from blood. The chain is built from TRBV4-2 and TRBJ2-7; a possible D gene is TRBD2 (5 bases). This sequence was found in a woman under 30 in good health. This chain's CDR3 is CASSLATRPTYEQYF. The CDR3 DNA follows: TGTGCCAGCAGCTTAGCGACAAGGCCCACCTACGAGCAGTACTTC.